These 14 T cell receptor beta chains originate from one sample sequenced in a study of cytomegalovirus exposure and HLA in healthy donors. The primer mix had 60 Vbeta and 13 Jbeta primers. Here immunoSEQ multiplex PCR was the method, and the copy in TCRdb shows in-frame clones only, minus some. Of about 180,000 clones listed, over 75% are singletons. Sequenced: PBMCs. These receptors were obtained from a woman in her fifties or sixties in good health and CMV-seronegative.

The chain recombines TRBV27 with TRBJ2-4; 10 bases match TRBD1. Germline trimming cut 1 base from V and 7 bases from J; bases unmatched to any gene: 1. The V gene's germline CDR1 is MNHEY and CDR2 SMNVEV (reference sequence). This CDR3 comprises 14 residues. In DNA, the CDR3 is TGTGCCAGCAGTTTATTGGGACAGGGGAACATTCAGTACTTC. Translated: CASSLLGQGNIQYF.

The chain recombines TRBV7-9 with TRBJ2-5; 12 bases agree with TRBD2. CDR3 size: 15 residues. Per the germline V gene, CDR1 is SEHNR and CDR2 is FQNEAQ (reference sequence). The V segment lost 2 bases and the J segment 5 bases; nucleotides outside the gene matches: 3. CDR3 sequence reads: CASSLTSGRSETQYF. The CDR3 coding sequence is TGTGCCAGCAGCTTAACTAGCGGGAGGTCTGAGACCCAGTACTTC.

The rearrangement uses TRBV27 and TRBJ2-5, with D hard to call. V was clipped by 4 bases and J by 1 base, with 10 bases between them. CDR1 is MNHEY, CDR2 SMNVEV, per germline (reference sequence). The CDR3 is 14 amino acids. CDR3 in amino acids: CASSSRYLQETQYF. The CDR3 DNA reads TGTGCCAGCAGTTCCCGGTACCTCCAAGAGACCCAGTACTTC.

The CDR3 DNA sequence: TGCGCCAGCAGTCCACAGGGGTTCTCCGGGGAGCTGTTTTTT. Its translation is CASSPQGFSGELFF. The chain is built from TRBV5-1 and TRBJ2-2, with 7 bases matching TRBD1. Germline values: CDR1 SGHRS, CDR2 YFSETQ. CDR3 size: 14 residues. The V gene end was trimmed by 5 bases and the J gene end by 6 bases; junction bases not matched to a gene: 7.

The V gene is TRBV9, the J gene TRBJ1-6, with D perhaps matching TRBD1 (5 bases). The CDR3 runs to 14 residues. Trimming removed 4 bases at V and 9 bases at J, with 14 bases between. Looked up from germline, CDR1 is SGDLS and CDR2 is YYNGEE. The CDR3 loop is CASSPIDGGSPLHF. DNA for the CDR3: TGTGCCAGCAGCCCTATCGACGGGGGTTCACCCCTCCACTTT.

This clone turned up a few times. The gene calls are TRBV7-9 and TRBJ2-2; the D gene is possibly TRBD2 (5 bases). The CDR3 is 14 amino acids. Per germline, CDR1 SEHNR and CDR2 FQNEAQ (reference sequence). Trimming pared 2 bases from V and 6 bases from J, leaving 10 bases between. The CDR3 bases are TGTGCCAGCAGCTTATCAGCGGTACCCGGGGAGCTGTTTTTT. Translating it yields CASSLSAVPGELFF.

About this clone: The sample carries other DNA sequences with the same CDR3. The chain couples TRBV7-2 to TRBJ2-3; a possible D gene is TRBD2 (6 bases). V dropped 3 bases and J dropped 2 bases, with 9 bases sitting between them. This CDR3 region has 14 residues. Germline V gene sequence: CDR1 SGHTA, CDR2 FQGNSA. The CDR3: CASSFGGSTDTQYF. CDR3 sequence (DNA): TGTGCCAGCAGCTTTGGGGGGTCCACAGATACGCAGTATTTT.

The chain carries TRBV5-4 and TRBJ2-2, with 12 bases that match TRBD2. V was pared by 3 bases and J by 7 bases, with 10 bases of the junction left unmatched. This CDR3 has 17 amino acids. The germline V gene encodes CDR1 SGHNT and CDR2 YYREEE (reference sequence). The CDR3 DNA reads as TGTGCCAGCAGCTCTAGCGGGGGGGCCTTGTTTGGCGGGGAGCTGTTTTTT. Amino acid sequence: CASSSSGGALFGGELFF.

V is TRBV9 and J is TRBJ2-2; TRBD2 agrees at 11 bases. The J segment lost 7 bases and the V segment lost 3 bases, leaving 11 bases of the junction unmatched. The V gene's germline CDR1 is SGDLS and CDR2 YYNGEE. The CDR3 loop spans 17 amino acids. CDR3 in amino acids: CASSALTSGNPGGELFF. Written as DNA, the CDR3 is TGTGCCAGCAGCGCCCTGACTAGCGGGAATCCGGGCGGGGAGCTGTTTTTT.

The rearrangement uses TRBV6-1 and TRBJ1-5; perhaps TRBD1 as D (6 bases). The V end lost 4 bases, the J end lost 0 bases, and 16 bases lay between the germline ends. Germline lookup yields CDR1 MNHNS and CDR2 SASEGT. The length of the CDR3 is 17 residues. CDR3 protein: CASSGTRGYYSNQPQHF. The CDR3 coding sequence is TGTGCCAGCAGTGGGACGAGGGGGTATTATAGCAATCAGCCCCAGCATTTT.

The rearrangement links TRBV19 to TRBJ2-4, with TRBD2 matching 11 bases. The CDR3 has 18 amino acids. Germline loops: CDR1 LNHDA, CDR2 SQIVND (reference sequence). The ends lost 4 bases at V and 2 bases at J; junction bases unmatched: 10. CDR3 in amino acids: CASSRVAGGPMSKNIQYF. CDR3 DNA: TGTGCCAGTAGTAGGGTAGCGGGAGGGCCAATGTCCAAAAACATTCAGTACTTC. The full variable domain, rest sourced from reference TRBV19 and TRBJ2-4, is DGGITQSPKYLFRKEGQNVTLSCEQNLNHDAMYWYRQDPGQGLRLIYYSQIVNDFQKGDIAEGYSVSREKKESFPLTVTSAQKNPTAFYLCASSRVAGGPMSKNIQYFGAGTRLSVL.

V gene TRBV7-2 combines with J gene TRBJ2-7, with 7 bases aligning to TRBD1. This CDR3 has 15 residues. V was clipped by 5 bases and J by 2 bases; unmatched bases: 9. CDR1 SGHTA and CDR2 FQGNSA come from the germline V gene. As DNA, the CDR3 is TGTGCCAGCAGCGCCCGACAGGGTGACGCCTACGAGCAGTACTTC. Its translation: CASSARQGDAYEQYF.

CDR3 bases: TGTGCCAGCAGTGAAACCCTCGGACTAGCTAGTGAGCAGTTCTTC. Its translation is CASSETLGLASEQFF. The rearrangement joins TRBV6-1 to TRBJ2-1; 8 bases are shared with TRBD2. V lost 2 bases, J lost 9 bases, and 9 bases stayed unmatched. Germline V gives CDR1 MNHNS, CDR2 SASEGT. The CDR3 has 15 residues.

The V gene is TRBV7-2, the J gene TRBJ1-2; TRBD1 is a possible D gene (5 bases). Per germline, CDR1 SGHTA and CDR2 FQGNSA. The CDR3 is 14 amino acids. Trimming took 4 bases from V and 8 from J, leaving 17 bases between them. The DNA for the CDR3 is TGTGCCAGCAGCTCAACCCGGGACTTTAAAGGCTACACCTTC. It codes for CASSSTRDFKGYTF.